These 22 T cell receptor beta chains originate from one sample sequenced in a study of blood T cells in healthy people across ages. Alongside a J-beta primer mix, a sample-barcoded 5' primer served in a second PCR lasting about 7 to 12 cycles. One entry per CDR3 protein results from TCRdb running MiXCR on the 5' RACE reads. There are under 2,000,000 distinct CDR3 sequences in the sample; 49% occur only once, and around 2.1% lies in the top ten. Sequenced: blood. The receptors were sampled from a woman aged 40 to 49 in good health.

The genes are TRBV4-1 and TRBJ1-2, with D uncertain. Trimming took 3 bases from V and 4 from J, leaving 9 bases between them. The CDR3 extends over 13 amino acids. Germline V gene sequence: CDR1 MGHRA, CDR2 YSYEKL. The CDR3 DNA sequence: TGCGCCAGCAGCCAGGACGGACCCTATGGCTACACCTTC. Its protein is CASSQDGPYGYTF.

Note on this clonotype: One end of the junction is discordant with germline, which a read error may explain. This chain links TRBV5-1 with TRBJ2-7; 7 nucleotides agree with TRBD1. Germline CDR1 and CDR2: SGHRS and YFSETQ. The CDR3 spans 14 residues. In DNA, the CDR3 is TGCGCCGGCAGCACGGGACAGACGGTTAACGAGCAGTACTTC. Protein sequence: CAGSTGQTVNEQYF.

V gene TRBV5-4 combines with J gene TRBJ2-1, with D hard to call. From germline, CDR1 is SGHNT and CDR2 YYREEE (reference sequence). This CDR3 comprises 15 residues. The V gene lost 4 bases and the J gene lost 0 bases, with 11 bases spanning the gap. This CDR3 is CASSIGQSSYNEQFF. CDR3 bases: TGTGCCAGCAGCATAGGGCAGAGCTCCTACAATGAGCAGTTCTTC.

For this clonotype: The junction does not match germline at one end; this may be a read error. The genes are TRBV7-7 and TRBJ2-4; D perhaps matches TRBD2 (8 bases). The J call is uncertain, as TRBJ2-5 better fits the DNA end. CDR3 size: 17 residues. The germline V gene has CDR1 SSHAT and CDR2 FNYEAQ (reference sequence). The CDR3 coding sequence is TGTGCTAGCAGCTTACAGGGGACGGGGGGGGACCAAGAGACCCAGTACTTC. Translated, it gives CASSLQGTGGDQETQYF.

This clonotype was seen a few times. The chain combines TRBV20-1 with TRBJ1-5; 9 bases match TRBD1. CDR1 DFQATT and CDR2 SNEGSKA come from the germline V gene (reference sequence). The CDR3 totals 16 residues. V gave up 5 bases and J gave up 0 bases; unmatched junction bases: 8. The CDR3 DNA is TGCAGTGCTGGAGGGGGACAGGGAATTAGCAATCAGCCCCAGCATTTT. Its protein is CSAGGGQGISNQPQHF.

This chain links TRBV29-1 with TRBJ2-6, with 8 bases lining up with TRBD1. This CDR3 region has 15 residues. Germline V gene data show CDR1 as SQVTM and CDR2 as ANQGSEA. Trimming took 2 bases from V and 3 from J; bases not matched to a gene: 3. The CDR3 spells CSVEQGAFGANVLTF. The CDR3 bases are TGCAGCGTTGAACAGGGGGCTTTTGGGGCCAACGTCCTGACTTTC.

This chain links TRBV5-1 with TRBJ2-1; D unclear. The CDR3 runs to 16 residues. CDR1 SGHRS and CDR2 YFSETQ come from the germline V gene. Trimming removed 3 bases from V and 12 bases from J, with 25 bases in between. CDR3 nucleotides: TGCGCCAGCAGCTCCGGACGGACCTCTGACAATGAGCCGCAGTTCTTC. Encoded protein: CASSSGRTSDNEPQFF.

The V and J genes are TRBV25-1 and TRBJ2-6; D gene unclear. Trimming shortened V by 7 bases and J by 5 bases, and 9 bases separated the two germline ends. The CDR3 length is 13 residues. Germline V CDR1 and CDR2: MGHDK, SYGVNS. The CDR3: CASMGGRANVLTF. CDR3 nucleotides: TGTGCCAGCATGGGCGGACGGGCCAACGTCCTGACTTTC.

The chain links TRBV7-9 to TRBJ2-5; D gene uncertain. Germline CDR1 is SEHNR and CDR2 is FQNEAQ (reference sequence). CDR3 length: 14 amino acids. Trimming cost V 10 bases and J 1 base, with 16 bases left between them. The DNA for the CDR3 is TGTGCCATCGAGAAGGGCCTCTCCCAAGAGACCCAGTACTTC. The encoded protein is CAIEKGLSQETQYF.

The chain employs TRBV7-9 and TRBJ1-1; 7 bases line up with TRBD1. CDR3 size: 15 residues. Trimming removed 5 bases from V and 4 bases from J; junction bases left unmatched: 10. CDR1 and CDR2 from the germline V gene are SEHNR and FQNEAQ (reference sequence). CDR3 sequence (DNA): TGTGCCAGCAGCGCACGGACAGGATCGAGCACTGAAGCTTTCTTT. It translates to CASSARTGSSTEAFF.

In this sample, this clonotype turned up many times. This sequence joins TRBV7-2 and TRBJ2-4; 7 nucleotides agree with TRBD2. This CDR3 is 15 amino acids long. V trimming: 3 bases; J trimming: 2 bases; junction bases outside the gene matches: 4. Germline CDR1 and CDR2: SGHTA and FQGNSA. Here the CDR3 reads CASSLGGATKNIQYF. Here the CDR3 DNA reads TGTGCCAGCAGCTTGGGAGGGGCTACCAAAAACATTCAGTACTTC.

V gene TRBV3-1 combines with J gene TRBJ2-3, with 9 positions matching TRBD1. The germline CDR1 and CDR2 sequences are LGHDT and YNNKEL (reference sequence). The CDR3 has 15 residues. Unmatched junction bases numbered 8, after V lost 6 bases and J lost 4 bases. The CDR3 region is CASSPWTGAADTQYF. In DNA form, the CDR3 reads TGTGCCAGCAGTCCATGGACAGGGGCGGCAGATACGCAGTATTTT.

This clonotype turned up a few times. This chain links TRBV5-5 with TRBJ2-7, with 7 bases aligning to TRBD1. CDR1 and CDR2 (germline): SGHKS, YYEKEE (reference sequence). The CDR3 is made up of 18 amino acids. With V trimmed by 5 bases and J by 0 bases, 17 bases remained unmatched. As DNA, the CDR3 is TGTGCCAGCAGGATTGTAGACCTGACACAGGGGTTCTCCTACGAGCAGTACTTC. Its protein is CASRIVDLTQGFSYEQYF.

As to this clonotype: One junction end disagrees with the germline gene, perhaps due to a read error. The genes are TRBV6-2 or TRBV6-3 and TRBJ2-7; either TRBD1 or TRBD2 may supply D (6 bases each). Germline CDR1 and CDR2: MNHEY and SVGEGT. This CDR3 contains 16 residues. The CDR3 DNA reads as TGCGCCAGCAGTTCCACCCCACGGGGGCCCAGGGACGAGCAGTACTTC. Translation gives CASSSTPRGPRDEQYF.

This clonotype was observed a handful of times. This chain connects TRBV9 to TRBJ1-2; D possibly corresponds to TRBD1 (5 bases). The CDR3 sequence is 14 residues long. Germline assignment: CDR1 SGDLS and CDR2 YYNGEE. V lost 3 bases to trimming and J lost 0 bases, with 9 bases between them. CDR3 nucleotide sequence: TGTGCCAGCAGCGCATCGGGGGCTAACTATGGCTACACCTTC. Translated: CASSASGANYGYTF.

This chain uses TRBV5-1 with TRBJ1-1; D is uncertain. This CDR3 contains 14 residues. Germline assignment: CDR1 SGHRS and CDR2 YFSETQ. V was shortened by 7 bases and J by 5 bases, with 18 bases between the two germline ends. CDR3 DNA: TGCGCCAGCCGAAACCGGGATATCGAGACTGAAGCTTTCTTT. Translated, it gives CASRNRDIETEAFF.

The chain employs TRBV24-1 and TRBJ1-2, with 7 positions matching TRBD1. Germline V gene data show CDR1 as KGHDR and CDR2 as SFDVKD. Trimming at V came to 1 base and at J to 6 bases, leaving 10 bases not matched to a gene. This CDR3 is built from 16 residues. CDR3 loop: CATSDFTGGGVDGYTF. The CDR3 coding sequence is TGTGCCACCAGTGATTTTACAGGAGGGGGCGTAGATGGCTACACCTTC.

This clonotype was seen more than once but under ten times. The chain employs TRBV6-2 or TRBV6-3 and TRBJ2-7; 7 nucleotides align to TRBD1. The V segment lost 2 bases and the J segment 6 bases; nucleotides outside the gene matches: 19. The CDR3 loop spans 18 amino acids. The V gene's germline CDR1 is MNHEY and CDR2 SVGEGT. The CDR3 reads CASSYNPSRDRKFSEQYF. The CDR3 DNA is TGTGCCAGCAGTTACAACCCTTCCCGGGACAGAAAGTTTAGCGAGCAGTACTTC.

The genes are TRBV20-1 and TRBJ2-4; a possible D gene is TRBD2 (5 bases). Germline V CDR1 and CDR2: DFQATT, SNEGSKA (reference sequence). The CDR3 has 13 residues. Trimming removed 1 base from V and 6 bases from J, with 10 bases in between. The CDR3 spells CSARGDGRNIQYF. The DNA of the CDR3 is TGCAGTGCTAGAGGGGATGGGAGAAACATTCAGTACTTC.

The chain has TRBV11-2 and TRBJ2-7, with D uncertain. In germline, CDR1 is SGHAT, CDR2 FQNNGV. The V gene lost 5 bases and the J gene lost 5 bases, with 22 bases spanning the gap. This CDR3 has 16 amino acids. This CDR3 reads CASSVSSAPPGNEQYF. The DNA for the CDR3 is TGTGCCAGCAGCGTTTCCTCCGCACCCCCTGGGAACGAGCAGTACTTC.

The CDR3 DNA follows: TGCAGTGCTAGAAGGTGGGGGACCTACGAGCAGTACTTC. It encodes CSARRWGTYEQYF. V is TRBV20-1 and J is TRBJ2-7, with D possibly being TRBD1 or TRBD2 (5 bases each). V lost 2 bases, J lost 2 bases, and 10 bases lay in between. Germline V gives CDR1 DFQATT, CDR2 SNEGSKA (reference sequence). This CDR3 is built from 13 residues.

The rearrangement joins TRBV28 to TRBJ2-5; D remains unclear. This CDR3 has 14 amino acids. Between the trimmed V and J ends, which lost 5 bases and 3 bases, there was a span of 13 bases. CDR1 is MDHEN and CDR2 is SYDVKM in the germline V gene. CDR3 protein: CASSPWKRKETQYF. In DNA, the CDR3 is TGTGCCAGCAGTCCTTGGAAAAGAAAAGAGACCCAGTACTTC.